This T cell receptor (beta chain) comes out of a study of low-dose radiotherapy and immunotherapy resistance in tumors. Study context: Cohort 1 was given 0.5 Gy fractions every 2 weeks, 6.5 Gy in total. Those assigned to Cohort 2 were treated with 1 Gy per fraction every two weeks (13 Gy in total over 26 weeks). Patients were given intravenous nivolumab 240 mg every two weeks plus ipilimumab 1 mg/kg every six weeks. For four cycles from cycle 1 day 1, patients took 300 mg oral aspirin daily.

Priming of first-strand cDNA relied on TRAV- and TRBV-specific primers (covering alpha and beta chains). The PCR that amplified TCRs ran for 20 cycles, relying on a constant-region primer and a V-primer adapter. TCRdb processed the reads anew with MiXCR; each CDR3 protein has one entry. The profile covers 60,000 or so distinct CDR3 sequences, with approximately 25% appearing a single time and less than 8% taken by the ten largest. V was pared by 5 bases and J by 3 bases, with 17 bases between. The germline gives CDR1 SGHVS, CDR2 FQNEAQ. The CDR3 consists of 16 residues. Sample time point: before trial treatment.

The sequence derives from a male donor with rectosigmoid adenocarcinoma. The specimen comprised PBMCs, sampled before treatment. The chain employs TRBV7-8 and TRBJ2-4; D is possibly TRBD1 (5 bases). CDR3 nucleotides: TGTGCCAGCAGCCCCGAATGGGGCCCCTACAAAAACATTCAGTACTTC. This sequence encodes CASSPEWGPYKNIQYF.